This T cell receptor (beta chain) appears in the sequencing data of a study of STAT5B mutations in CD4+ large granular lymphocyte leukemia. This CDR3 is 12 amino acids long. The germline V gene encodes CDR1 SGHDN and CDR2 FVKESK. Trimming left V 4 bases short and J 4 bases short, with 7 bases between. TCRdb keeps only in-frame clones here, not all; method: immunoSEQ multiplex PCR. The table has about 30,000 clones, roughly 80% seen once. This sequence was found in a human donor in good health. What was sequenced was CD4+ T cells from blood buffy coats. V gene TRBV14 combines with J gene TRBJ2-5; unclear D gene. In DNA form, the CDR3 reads TGTGCCAGCAGCCCCTTGGGAGAGACCCAGTACTTC. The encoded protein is CASSPLGETQYF.